The 7 T cell receptor beta chains below were found in one sample sequenced in a study of shared clonotypes between healthy human individuals. Terminally differentiated effector memory CD45RA+ cells were excluded from the naive CD8 cells, which were CD45RO-negative and positively selected for CCR7. Clones were read by immunoSEQ multiplex PCR, and TCRdb kept only the in-frame ones, dropping some. The sample has around 2.1 million clones; about 92% are singletons. Sequenced sample: naive CD8+ T cells from PBMCs. The receptors derive from a young man in good health. Some clones in this sample may be carry-over from other donors' samples.

The chain is built from TRBV6-6 and TRBJ2-7, with no clear D. V lost 6 bases and J lost 0, with 15 bases in between. Germline assignment: CDR1 MNHNY and CDR2 SVGAGI (reference sequence). This CDR3 comprises 15 residues. This CDR3 reads CASRQSTGYSYEQYF. CDR3 coding DNA: TGTGCCAGCAGGCAGTCAACCGGGTACTCCTACGAGCAGTACTTC.

The chain has TRBV10-3 and TRBJ2-1; TRBD2 matches at 10 bases. Germline-derived CDR1 and CDR2 are ENHRY and SYGVKD. After removal of 2 bases from V and 5 bases from J, the junction contained 6 bases not matched to a gene. The CDR3 totals 16 residues. The CDR3 loop is CAISETIAGGDNEQFF. CDR3 coding DNA: TGTGCCATCAGTGAGACCATAGCGGGAGGTGACAATGAGCAGTTCTTC.

This clone was seen only once. The J gene is TRBJ2-7, the V gene TRBV28; 8 positions match TRBD2. V lost 3 bases to trimming and J lost 2 bases; unmatched junction nucleotides: 12. The CDR3 covers 17 residues. CDR1 MDHEN and CDR2 SYDVKM come from the germline V gene. The CDR3 loop is CASSLVMRLAKPYEQYF. In DNA, the CDR3 is TGTGCCAGCAGTTTGGTCATGAGACTAGCGAAGCCCTACGAGCAGTACTTC.

Written as DNA, the CDR3 is TGTGCCAGCAGCAACCGGGACTACAACAATGAGCAGTTCTTC. Protein product: CASSNRDYNNEQFF. The rearrangement joins TRBV9 to TRBJ2-1; 7 bases line up with TRBD2. The CDR3 covers 14 residues. The junction had 6 bases not matched to a gene; V was cut back by 4 bases and J by 5 bases. From germline, CDR1 is SGDLS and CDR2 YYNGEE.

The chain uses TRBV7-3 and TRBJ2-1; no firm D call. The germline V and J ends were trimmed by 4 bases and 6 bases, with 7 bases remaining between them. The germline CDR1 and CDR2 sequences are SGHTA and FQGTGA. The CDR3 extends over 12 amino acids. Written as DNA, the CDR3 is TGTGCCAGCAGCTCTATGCCCAATGAGCAGTTCTTC. Encoded protein: CASSSMPNEQFF.

The chain uses TRBV27 and TRBJ2-1, with 9 bases fitting TRBD2. The CDR3 has 16 residues. Germline loops: CDR1 MNHEY, CDR2 SMNVEV (reference sequence). After removal of 2 bases from V and 4 bases from J, the junction contained 6 bases not matched to a gene. CDR3 in DNA: TGTGCCAGCAGTTTACTAGCGGGGTACCCTTACAATGAGCAGTTCTTC. Translating it yields CASSLLAGYPYNEQFF.

The gene calls are TRBV27 and TRBJ1-2; a weak D match, TRBD1 (5 bases). Between the trimmed V and J ends, which lost 6 bases and 1 base, there was a span of 9 bases. The CDR3 has 13 residues. Germline V gene lookup returns CDR1 MNHEY and CDR2 SMNVEV (reference sequence). This chain's CDR3 is CASSPTDNYGYTF. The DNA of the CDR3 is TGTGCCAGCAGCCCGACAGATAACTATGGCTACACCTTC.